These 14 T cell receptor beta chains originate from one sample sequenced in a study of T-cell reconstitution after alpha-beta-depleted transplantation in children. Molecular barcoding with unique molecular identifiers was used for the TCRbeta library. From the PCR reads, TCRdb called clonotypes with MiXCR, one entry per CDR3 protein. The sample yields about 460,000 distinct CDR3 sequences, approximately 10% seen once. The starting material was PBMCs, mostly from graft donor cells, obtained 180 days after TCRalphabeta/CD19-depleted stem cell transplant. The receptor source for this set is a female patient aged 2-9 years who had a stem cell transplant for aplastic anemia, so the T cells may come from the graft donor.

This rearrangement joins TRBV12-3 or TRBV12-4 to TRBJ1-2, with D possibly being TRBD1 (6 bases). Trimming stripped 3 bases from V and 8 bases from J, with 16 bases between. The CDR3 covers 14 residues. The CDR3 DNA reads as TGTGCCAGCAGTTTTTCCGGGGGCATGTTGGGCTACACCTTC. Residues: CASSFSGGMLGYTF.

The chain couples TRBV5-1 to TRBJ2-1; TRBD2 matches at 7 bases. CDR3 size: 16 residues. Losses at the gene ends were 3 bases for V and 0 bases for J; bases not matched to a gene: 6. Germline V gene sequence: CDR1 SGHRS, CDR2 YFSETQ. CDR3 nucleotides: TGCGCCAGCAGCTGGTCGGGACTATCCTCCTACAATGAGCAGTTCTTC. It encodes CASSWSGLSSYNEQFF.

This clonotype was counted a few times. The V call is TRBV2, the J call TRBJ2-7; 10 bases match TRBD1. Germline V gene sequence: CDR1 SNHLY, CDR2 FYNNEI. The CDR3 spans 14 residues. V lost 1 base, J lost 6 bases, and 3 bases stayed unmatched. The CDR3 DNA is TGTGCCAGCAGTGAAGTTAGGACAGGGGGCGAGCAGTACTTC. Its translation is CASSEVRTGGEQYF.

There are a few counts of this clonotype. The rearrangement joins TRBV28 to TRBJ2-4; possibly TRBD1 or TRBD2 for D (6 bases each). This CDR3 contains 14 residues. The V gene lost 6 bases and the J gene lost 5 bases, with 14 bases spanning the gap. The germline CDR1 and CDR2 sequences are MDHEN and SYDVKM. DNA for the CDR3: TGTGCCAGCAGCCCGGGGGCAGGGGAAAACATTCAGTACTTC. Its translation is CASSPGAGENIQYF.

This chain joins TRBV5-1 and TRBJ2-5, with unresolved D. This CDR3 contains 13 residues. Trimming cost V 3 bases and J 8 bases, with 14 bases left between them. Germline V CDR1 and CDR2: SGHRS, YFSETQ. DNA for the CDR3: TGCGCCAGCAGCTCAATGGTCCTCGCAACCCAGTACTTC. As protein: CASSSMVLATQYF.

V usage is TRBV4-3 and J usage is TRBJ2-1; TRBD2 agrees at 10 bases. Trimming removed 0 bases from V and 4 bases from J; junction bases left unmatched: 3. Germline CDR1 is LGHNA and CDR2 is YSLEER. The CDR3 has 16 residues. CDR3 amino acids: CASSQETSGFYNEQFF. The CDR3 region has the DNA TGCGCCAGCAGCCAAGAGACTAGCGGGTTTTACAATGAGCAGTTCTTC.

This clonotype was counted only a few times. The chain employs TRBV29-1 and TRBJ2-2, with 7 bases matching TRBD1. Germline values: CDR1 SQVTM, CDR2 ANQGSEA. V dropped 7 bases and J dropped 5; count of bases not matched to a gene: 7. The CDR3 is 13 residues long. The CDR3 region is CSAQGRGTGELFF. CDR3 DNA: TGCAGCGCACAGGGCAGGGGGACCGGGGAGCTGTTTTTT.

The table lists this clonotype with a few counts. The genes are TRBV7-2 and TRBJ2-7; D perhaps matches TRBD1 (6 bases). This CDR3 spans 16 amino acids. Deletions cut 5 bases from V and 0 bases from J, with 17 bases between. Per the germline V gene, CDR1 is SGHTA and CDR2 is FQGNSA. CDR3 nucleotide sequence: TGTGCCAGCAGCGCCTACAGGGCCCTCAGCTCCTACGAGCAGTACTTC. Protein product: CASSAYRALSSYEQYF.

CDR3 sequence (DNA): TGCGCCAGCAGCCAAGATCAGGCTCGGGGAAGTGGAAACACCATATATTTT. The encoded protein is CASSQDQARGSGNTIYF. The gene calls are TRBV4-1 and TRBJ1-3; no firm D call. Germline V gene sequence: CDR1 MGHRA, CDR2 YSYEKL. V was trimmed by 0 bases and J by 3 bases, leaving 15 bases between them. CDR3 size: 17 residues.

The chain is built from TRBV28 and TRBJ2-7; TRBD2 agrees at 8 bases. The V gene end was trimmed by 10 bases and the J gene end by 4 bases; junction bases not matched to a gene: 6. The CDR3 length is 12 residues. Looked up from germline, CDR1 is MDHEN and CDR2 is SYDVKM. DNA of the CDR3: TGTGCCATCTCAGCGGGAGTTTACGAGCAGTACTTC. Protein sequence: CAISAGVYEQYF.

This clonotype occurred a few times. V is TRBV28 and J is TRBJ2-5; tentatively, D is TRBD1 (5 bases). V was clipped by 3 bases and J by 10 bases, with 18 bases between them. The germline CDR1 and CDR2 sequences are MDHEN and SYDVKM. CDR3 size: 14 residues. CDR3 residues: CASSLVWGAVVQYF. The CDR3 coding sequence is TGTGCCAGCAGTTTGGTTTGGGGCGCGGTGGTCCAGTACTTC.

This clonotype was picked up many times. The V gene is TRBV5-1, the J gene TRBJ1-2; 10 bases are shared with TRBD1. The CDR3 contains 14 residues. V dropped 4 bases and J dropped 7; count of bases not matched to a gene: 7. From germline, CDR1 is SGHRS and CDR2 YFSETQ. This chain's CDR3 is CASSPGDRGSGYTF. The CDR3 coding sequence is TGCGCCAGCAGCCCTGGGGACAGGGGAAGTGGCTACACCTTC.

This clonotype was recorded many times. In nucleotides, the CDR3 is TGTGCCAGCACCCAGACTAGCGGGAATTCACCCCTCAAGGACTCCTACAATGAGCAGTTCTTC. Encoded protein: CASTQTSGNSPLKDSYNEQFF. The chain has TRBV11-1 and TRBJ2-1, with 11 bases matching TRBD2. J lost 0 bases, V lost 7 bases, and 20 bases had no gene match. In germline, CDR1 is SGHAT, CDR2 FQDESV (reference sequence). CDR3 length: 21 residues.

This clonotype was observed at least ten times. The CDR3: CASSWADSTSTDTQYF. In nucleotides, the CDR3 is TGCGCCAGCAGCTGGGCGGACAGTACTAGCACAGATACGCAGTATTTT. The chain uses TRBV5-1 and TRBJ2-3, with D possibly TRBD1 on 6 matching bases. V lost 3 bases and J 0 bases, leaving 14 bases between the germline ends. Germline V gene data show CDR1 as SGHRS and CDR2 as YFSETQ. This CDR3 contains 16 residues.